The 20 T cell receptor beta chains below come from one sample, sequenced in a study of T cell repertoires in cytomegalovirus infection. Their antigen targets remain unknown. Each CDR3 protein is one row after TCRdb ran MiXCR on the reads. This sample has approximately 49,000 distinct CDR3 sequences, with 20% to 25% found just once. Specimen: CD8+ T cells from cultured PBMCs, collected from culture after CMV antigen stimulation. The receptors were sampled from a human donor in good health (CMV status not recorded). Some clones in this sample may be carry-over from other donors' samples.

The V call is TRBV5-4, the J call TRBJ2-1; 16 bases are shared with TRBD2. Germline trimming cut 3 bases from V and 7 bases from J; bases unmatched to any gene: 7. The CDR3 has 17 residues. CDR1 SGHNT and CDR2 YYREEE come from the germline V gene (reference sequence). The CDR3 nucleotides read TGTGCCAGCAGCTGGCCGGGACTAGCGGGGGGGCGGAATGAGCAGTTCTTC. It specifies CASSWPGLAGGRNEQFF.

The sample holds a few counts of this clonotype. The chain is built from TRBV12-3 or TRBV12-4 and TRBJ2-7, with D maybe TRBD1 (6 bases). CDR3 length: 14 residues. Trimming stripped 5 bases from V and 1 base from J, with 12 bases between. CDR3 in amino acids: CASSGWTESYEQYF. CDR3 nucleotide sequence: TGTGCCAGCAGTGGCTGGACAGAATCCTACGAGCAGTACTTC.

This clonotype showed up just a few times. The chain employs TRBV7-6 and TRBJ2-2; maybe TRBD2 (5 bases). The CDR3 runs to 15 residues. V lost 1 base and J 5 bases, leaving 11 bases between the germline ends. Germline V gene data show CDR1 as SGHVS and CDR2 as FNYEAQ. CDR3 DNA sequence: TGTGCCAGCAGCTTAGATTCGAGGGTGACCGGGGAGCTGTTTTTT. Amino acid sequence: CASSLDSRVTGELFF.

V gene TRBV3-1 combines with J gene TRBJ2-2; 12 bases map to TRBD2. V gave up 0 bases and J gave up 0 bases; unmatched junction bases: 2. Germline CDR1 LGHDT, CDR2 YNNKEL (reference sequence). CDR3 length: 18 amino acids. The DNA of the CDR3 is TGTGCCAGCAGCCAAGATTGGACTAGCGGGACGAACACCGGGGAGCTGTTTTTT. Its translation: CASSQDWTSGTNTGELFF.

This clonotype came up a few times. This rearrangement joins TRBV7-2 to TRBJ1-1; no reliable D call. CDR1 is SGHTA and CDR2 is FQGNSA in the germline V gene. CDR3 size: 15 residues. V lost 2 bases and J lost 1, with 11 bases in between. DNA of the CDR3: TGTGCCAGCAGCTTAATCCAGGAGAGGAACACTGAAGCTTTCTTT. Translation: CASSLIQERNTEAFF.

This clonotype came up many times. The chain uses TRBV7-2 and TRBJ1-2; D unclear. Germline CDR1 reads SGHTA; CDR2 reads FQGNSA. The CDR3 is 11 residues long. Trimming took 3 bases from V and 3 from J, leaving 2 bases between them. The DNA for the CDR3 is TGTGCCAGCAGCTTGGACTATGGCTACACCTTC. Protein: CASSLDYGYTF.

This clonotype was counted a few times. V is TRBV12-3 or TRBV12-4 and J is TRBJ1-1, with D maybe TRBD1 (5 bases). Trimming removed 5 bases from V and 5 bases from J, with 15 bases in between. The CDR3 is 14 amino acids. The CDR3 sequence is CASSPPWGGTEAFF. The CDR3 DNA reads as TGTGCCAGCAGTCCCCCCTGGGGGGGGACTGAAGCTTTCTTT.

This chain links TRBV20-1 with TRBJ1-5; 11 bases are a match to TRBD1. V lost 6 bases and J lost 7; bases outside the gene matches: 8. The CDR3 is made up of 14 amino acids. The germline V gene encodes CDR1 DFQATT and CDR2 SNEGSKA (reference sequence). The CDR3 protein is CSAMDRGPRQPQHF. DNA for the CDR3: TGCAGTGCGATGGACAGGGGGCCTCGGCAGCCCCAGCATTTT.

This clonotype was seen ten or more times. V gene TRBV27 combines with J gene TRBJ2-1; D is undetermined. Germline V gene lookup returns CDR1 MNHEY and CDR2 SMNVEV (reference sequence). Trimming stripped 2 bases from V and 13 bases from J, with 15 bases between. The CDR3 has 13 amino acids. In DNA form, the CDR3 reads TGTGCCAGCAGTTTAGGGCGCCACTCCCATCAGTTCTTC. Its protein is CASSLGRHSHQFF.

Here the CDR3 reads CASSLSGISYNEQFF. In DNA form, the CDR3 reads TGTGCCAGCAGTTTAAGCGGGATATCCTACAATGAGCAGTTCTTC. This chain links TRBV12-3 or TRBV12-4 with TRBJ2-1, with 7 positions matching TRBD2. Unmatched junction bases numbered 2, after V lost 2 bases and J lost 1 base. This CDR3 has 15 amino acids.

This clonotype was counted a few times. The chain recombines TRBV24-1 with TRBJ2-1; D uncertain. CDR1 is KGHDR, CDR2 SFDVKD, per germline. Trimming removed 4 bases from V and 13 bases from J, with 13 bases in between. This CDR3 contains 12 residues. Here the CDR3 reads CATSDPKGSQFF. The CDR3 DNA reads TGTGCCACCAGTGACCCCAAGGGTAGTCAGTTCTTC.

The sample holds a few counts of this clonotype. The V gene is TRBV27, the J gene TRBJ1-2; 8 bases fit TRBD1. The length of the CDR3 is 16 residues. Germline CDR1 and CDR2: MNHEY and SMNVEV (reference sequence). The ends lost 6 bases at V and 4 bases at J; junction bases unmatched: 13. CDR3 sequence reads: CASSWDGQGAAYGYTF. For the CDR3, the DNA is TGTGCCAGCAGCTGGGACGGCCAGGGGGCGGCCTATGGCTACACCTTC.

The chain links TRBV7-8 to TRBJ1-1, with D uncertain. The CDR3 is 15 amino acids. Germline assignment: CDR1 SGHVS and CDR2 FQNEAQ. V shed 3 bases and J shed 3 bases, with 14 bases lying between them. The CDR3 is CASSFTHLGDTEAFF. The DNA for the CDR3 is TGTGCCAGCAGCTTTACACACCTGGGTGACACTGAAGCTTTCTTT. Full variable domain (remainder filled in from reference TRBV7-8 and TRBJ1-1): GAGVSQSPRYKVAKRGQDVALRCDPISGHVSLFWYQQALGQGPEFLTYFQNEAQLDKSGLPSDRFFAERPEGSVSTLKIQRTQQEDSAVYLCASSFTHLGDTEAFFGQGTRLTVV.

The rearrangement links TRBV7-3 to TRBJ1-2; D is unresolved. Germline CDR1 is SGHTA and CDR2 is FQGTGA. The CDR3 is 17 residues long. V was clipped by 1 base and J by 2 bases, with 17 bases between them. The CDR3 loop is CASSLKFTQSSNYGYTF. The CDR3 DNA is TGTGCCAGCAGCTTAAAATTTACGCAGTCATCCAACTATGGCTACACCTTC.

The chain has TRBV28 and TRBJ1-6; no clear D. The CDR3 loop spans 12 amino acids. Trimming shortened V by 7 bases and J by 8 bases, and 9 bases separated the two germline ends. Germline loops: CDR1 MDHEN, CDR2 SYDVKM. The CDR3 spells CASTESYSPLHF. As DNA, the CDR3 is TGTGCCAGCACTGAATCGTATTCACCCCTCCACTTT.

The chain has TRBV11-2 and TRBJ2-3; D unclear. Germline V gene data show CDR1 as SGHAT and CDR2 as FQNNGV. V shed 1 base and J shed 1 base, with 12 bases lying between them. The CDR3 runs 16 residues. CDR3 sequence reads: CASSLASTVGTDTQYF. CDR3 DNA: TGTGCCAGCAGCTTAGCCAGTACGGTGGGCACAGATACGCAGTATTTT.

The chain combines TRBV7-9 with TRBJ2-1, with D possibly called TRBD1 or TRBD2 (5 bases each). Trimming stripped 1 base from V and 6 bases from J, with 13 bases between. The CDR3 covers 15 residues. The germline V gene encodes CDR1 SEHNR and CDR2 FQNEAQ (reference sequence). CDR3 nucleotide sequence: TGTGCCAGCAGCTTAGGTAATCGGGGCGTCAATGAGCAGTTCTTC. Translated, it gives CASSLGNRGVNEQFF.

The chain joins TRBV7-9 to TRBJ2-3; D possibly corresponds to TRBD2 (6 bases). V dropped 5 bases and J dropped 5 bases, with 23 bases sitting between them. The CDR3 extends over 17 amino acids. Germline V gene data show CDR1 as SEHNR and CDR2 as FQNEAQ (reference sequence). CDR3 bases: TGTGCCAGCAGCGGAATCCTTAGCGCGGGGCCCGGAGATACGCAGTATTTT. Protein sequence: CASSGILSAGPGDTQYF.

This clonotype was seen at least ten times. V and J are TRBV2 and TRBJ2-7; 7 bases agree with TRBD1. J was trimmed by 3 bases and V by 7 bases; bases with no gene match: 15. Germline CDR1 and CDR2: SNHLY and FYNNEI. The CDR3 contains 16 residues. CDR3 loop: CASKMTPGTAVYEQYF. CDR3 sequence (DNA): TGTGCCAGCAAAATGACCCCCGGGACAGCAGTCTACGAGCAGTACTTC. The variable domain in full, with the rest retrieved from reference TRBV2 and TRBJ2-7, is EPEVTQTPSHQVTQMGQEVILRCVPISNHLYFYWYRQILGQKVEFLVSFYNNEISEKSEIFDDQFSVERPDGSNFTLKIRSTKLEDSAMYFCASKMTPGTAVYEQYFGPGTRLTVT.

Many counts were recorded for this clonotype. The chain has TRBV7-8 and TRBJ2-1; D might be TRBD2 (5 bases). V was trimmed by 4 bases and J by 4 bases, leaving 14 bases between them. Germline lookup yields CDR1 SGHVS and CDR2 FQNEAQ. The CDR3 length is 15 residues. DNA of the CDR3: TGTGCCAGCAGCTCATCGCGGACTGGGTACAATGAGCAGTTCTTC. It codes for CASSSSRTGYNEQFF. The full variable domain, completed using reference TRBV7-8 and TRBJ2-1, is GAGVSQSPRYKVAKRGQDVALRCDPISGHVSLFWYQQALGQGPEFLTYFQNEAQLDKSGLPSDRFFAERPEGSVSTLKIQRTQQEDSAVYLCASSSSRTGYNEQFFGPGTRLTVL.